Below are 19 T cell receptor beta chains sequenced from a single sample in a study of shared clonotypes between healthy human individuals. The method was immunoSEQ multiplex PCR; TCRdb's version includes in-frame clones alone and lacks a portion of them. The sample lists about 680,000 clones, approximately 90% occurring once. Naive CD8 cells were CD45RO-negative, positively selected for CCR7, excluding terminally differentiated effector memory CD45RA+ cells. The sequencing sample was made of naive CD8+ T cells sorted from blood. The receptors were sampled from a man aged 25 to 40 in good health.

The V and J genes are TRBV16 and TRBJ2-2, with D possibly matching TRBD2 (6 bases). The germline gives CDR1 KGHSY, CDR2 FQNENV. V was shortened by 2 bases and J by 5 bases, with 12 bases between the two germline ends. This CDR3 is built from 15 residues. CDR3 residues: CASSQRGMGTGELFF. The CDR3 bases are TGTGCCAGCAGCCAACGGGGGATGGGAACCGGGGAGCTGTTTTTT.

The chain uses TRBV28 and TRBJ2-3; 10 bases match TRBD2. V shed 6 bases, J shed 4 bases, and the junction held 4 bases outside the gene matches. The length of the CDR3 is 14 residues. Germline V gene data show CDR1 as MDHEN and CDR2 as SYDVKM. The chain's CDR3 is CASRYLAGADTQYF. The CDR3 DNA follows: TGTGCCAGCAGATATCTAGCGGGAGCAGATACGCAGTATTTT.

In the case of this clone: The sample holds other DNA sequences that translate to the same CDR3. The chain is built from TRBV7-9 and TRBJ2-1; the D gene is possibly TRBD2 (6 bases). The V end lost 5 bases, the J end lost 10 bases, and 9 bases lay between the germline ends. The CDR3 is made up of 11 amino acids. Germline CDR1 is SEHNR and CDR2 is FQNEAQ (reference sequence). The CDR3 sequence is CASSPGGEQFF. DNA for the CDR3: TGTGCCAGCAGCCCTGGGGGGGAGCAGTTCTTC.

V gene TRBV27 combines with J gene TRBJ2-2; TRBD2 aligns across 7 bases. Per the germline V gene, CDR1 is MNHEY and CDR2 is SMNVEV (reference sequence). V gave up 6 bases and J gave up 5 bases; unmatched junction bases: 3. The CDR3 loop spans 13 amino acids. CDR3: CASRGGFTGELFF. The CDR3, as DNA: TGTGCCAGCAGGGGAGGGTTTACCGGGGAGCTGTTTTTT.

The chain recombines TRBV29-1 with TRBJ2-7; D tentatively fits TRBD1 or TRBD2 (5 bases each). V lost 8 bases to trimming and J lost 1 base, with 18 bases between them. CDR1 is SQVTM, CDR2 ANQGSEA, per germline. The CDR3 is 14 amino acids. As DNA, the CDR3 is TGCAGCAGAACCGGGGCCCGGTTGTCCTACGAGCAGTACTTC. Protein sequence: CSRTGARLSYEQYF.

The CDR3, as DNA: TGTGCCAGCAGCGAGCGGACAGTCTACGAGCAGTACTTC. Its translation: CASSERTVYEQYF. The chain recombines TRBV7-9 with TRBJ2-7; the D gene is possibly TRBD1 (6 bases). Trimming stripped 5 bases from V and 3 bases from J, with 11 bases between. The V gene's germline CDR1 is SEHNR and CDR2 FQNEAQ (reference sequence). The CDR3 sequence is 13 residues long.

The chain is built from TRBV6-5 and TRBJ2-1; D remains unclear. Trimming stripped 4 bases from V and 3 bases from J, with 4 bases between. Germline V lookup: CDR1 MNHEY, CDR2 SVGAGI. This CDR3 has 12 residues. The CDR3 nucleotides are TGTGCCAGCAGTTCGAACTACAATGAGCAGTTCTTC. This gives the protein CASSSNYNEQFF.

CDR3 bases: TGTGCCAGCAGTTACTCCGGGGGCGCGGAAAAACTGTTTTTT. Translated, it gives CASSYSGGAEKLFF. The V call is TRBV6-5, the J call TRBJ1-4, with D perhaps TRBD1 (6 bases). Germline CDR1 is MNHEY and CDR2 is SVGAGI. CDR3 length: 14 amino acids. Trimming removed 0 bases at V and 8 bases at J, with 10 bases between.

The chain is built from TRBV7-9 and TRBJ2-7; 16 bases are a match to TRBD2. J gave up 2 bases and V 4 bases, and 11 bases lay outside the gene matches. Germline V gene sequence: CDR1 SEHNR, CDR2 FQNEAQ (reference sequence). The CDR3 runs to 19 residues. CDR3 DNA sequence: TGTGCCAGCAGCTCCTACGGGACTAGCGGGAGGGCCGGGGCCTACGAGCAGTACTTC. As protein: CASSSYGTSGRAGAYEQYF.

The gene calls are TRBV28 and TRBJ2-7; no firm D call. V lost 3 bases and J lost 3, with 15 bases in between. Germline values: CDR1 MDHEN, CDR2 SYDVKM. The CDR3 covers 15 residues. CDR3 sequence (DNA): TGTGCCAGCAGTTTCACACAGTCGGCGAACTACGAGCAGTACTTC. Residues: CASSFTQSANYEQYF.

This clone was found once. The chain recombines TRBV19 with TRBJ2-5; perhaps TRBD1 as D (6 bases). Germline CDR1 LNHDA, CDR2 SQIVND (reference sequence). Trimming took off 5 bases at V and 2 bases at J, with 12 bases between the two ends. This CDR3 comprises 14 residues. The CDR3 DNA is TGTGCCAGTAGTTCACCAGGACAGCAAGAGACCCAGTACTTC. As protein: CASSSPGQQETQYF.

The chain joins TRBV1 to TRBJ2-1; the table calls TRBD2, which could not be checked here. TRBV1 has pseudogene status. The CDR3 has 16 amino acids. In DNA form, the CDR3 reads TGCACCAGCAGCCCGCCTCCTGGACTAGACTCGCATGAGCAGTTCTTC. Translated: CTSSPPPGLDSHEQFF.

This chain uses TRBV15 with TRBJ2-1; 10 bases fit TRBD2. CDR3 length: 22 amino acids. J gave up 0 bases and V 1 base, and 18 bases lay outside the gene matches. The germline V gene has CDR1 LNHNV and CDR2 YYDKDF (reference sequence). CDR3 coding DNA: TGTGCCACCAGCAGAGGGGGCAAAGCTACTAGCGGGACGCAAAGCTCCTACAATGAGCAGTTCTTC. The encoded protein is CATSRGGKATSGTQSSYNEQFF.

The V call is TRBV14, the J call TRBJ1-2; D unresolved. The germline V gene has CDR1 SGHDN and CDR2 FVKESK. Trimming shortened V by 4 bases and J by 3 bases, and 15 bases separated the two germline ends. The CDR3 runs 15 residues. Written as DNA, the CDR3 is TGTGCCAGCAGCCTGACCCCACCGGATTACTATGGCTACACCTTC. Encoded protein: CASSLTPPDYYGYTF.

This sequence joins TRBV10-1 and TRBJ1-1; a possible D gene is TRBD1 (5 bases). This CDR3 is 13 amino acids long. Germline CDR1 is WNHNN and CDR2 is SYGVQD (reference sequence). Trimming took 6 bases from V and 1 from J, leaving 9 bases between them. CDR3 in amino acids: CASSGHSNTEAFF. The CDR3 DNA reads as TGCGCCAGCAGCGGACACTCGAACACTGAAGCTTTCTTT.

The rearrangement uses TRBV9 and TRBJ2-1, with 12 nucleotides matching TRBD1. Germline CDR1 reads SGDLS; CDR2 reads YYNGEE. V lost 0 bases, J lost 8 bases, and 3 bases stayed unmatched. The CDR3 contains 15 residues. CDR3 region: CASSVAGTGGDEQFF. The DNA of the CDR3 is TGTGCCAGCAGCGTAGCCGGGACAGGGGGCGATGAGCAGTTCTTC.

This clone was found once. The V and J genes are TRBV28 and TRBJ2-3; 8 bases map to TRBD2. The J segment lost 4 bases and the V segment lost 6 bases, leaving 15 bases of the junction unmatched. Germline V gives CDR1 MDHEN, CDR2 SYDVKM. The CDR3 extends over 17 amino acids. CDR3 in DNA: TGTGCCAGCAGACTTCAACAGCCGGGACTAGGGGCAGATACGCAGTATTTT. Its protein product is CASRLQQPGLGADTQYF.

The J gene is TRBJ2-7, the V gene TRBV19; D is possibly TRBD1 or TRBD2 (6 bases each). The CDR3 loop spans 14 amino acids. The ends were cut back, 5 bases at V and 4 bases at J, with 15 bases in the middle. Germline V gene data show CDR1 as LNHDA and CDR2 as SQIVND (reference sequence). This CDR3 is CASSWEDSQYEQYF. CDR3 in DNA: TGTGCCAGTAGTTGGGAGGACAGTCAATACGAGCAGTACTTC.

This clone was picked up one time. The chain carries TRBV5-6 and TRBJ2-3; D is tentatively TRBD1 or TRBD2 (5 bases each). This CDR3 is built from 16 residues. Germline loops: CDR1 SGHDT, CDR2 YYEEEE. The V and J ends lost 0 bases and 2 bases respectively, with 13 bases between them. CDR3 sequence (DNA): TGTGCCAGCAGCTTGGACAACGGGGACCTCACAGATACGCAGTATTTT. Translated, it gives CASSLDNGDLTDTQYF. The whole variable domain, filled in from reference TRBV5-6 and TRBJ2-3, reads DAGVTQSPTHLIKTRGQQVTLRCSPKSGHDTVSWYQQALGQGPQFIFQYYEEEERQRGNFPDRFSGHQFPNYSSELNVNALLLGDSALYLCASSLDNGDLTDTQYFGPGTRLTVL.